This TCR beta chain was profiled in a study of CD8+CD57+ T cells in acquired aplastic anemia. Study details: 3 to 4 ug was the average amount of DNA from sorted CD4+ and CD8+ cells.

General study results and limits: Patients and controls turned out to have roughly 29 CD8+ CDR3 sequences in common.

This clonotype has ten or more counts. Its antigen is undetermined. CDR3 length equals 12 residues. Per germline, CDR1 SGHDN and CDR2 FVKESK. The V end lost 1 base, the J end lost 8 bases, and 8 bases lay between the germline ends. Genomic DNA constituted the template upon which TCR beta VDJ and CDR3 profiling was performed. A single record per CDR3 protein comes from TCRdb applying MiXCR to the reads. Of 400,000 to 450,000 distinct CDR3 sequences detected, about two thirds appear once; the ten largest clones hold 4%. The chain has TRBV14 and TRBJ1-2; D call uncertain. The source of this sequence is a human donor in good health, serving as a control. The sample was sorted CD4+, CD8+, or CD8+CD57+ T cells (not recorded which) from PBMCs. The CDR3 region is CASSQGGYGYTF. The CDR3 DNA follows: TGTGCCAGCAGCCAAGGCGGGTACGGCTACACCTTC.